The 8 T cell receptor beta chains below were found in one sample sequenced in a study of blood T cell repertoires in COVID-19. Method: immunoSEQ multiplex PCR; TCRdb's copy keeps in-frame clones and lacks some. The table has about 170,000 clones, about 85% seen once. Input material: peripheral blood. The receptors stem from a man aged 55-75 years who had recovered from COVID-19.

The V and J genes are TRBV30 and TRBJ1-2, with D hard to call. V shed 3 bases and J shed 4 bases, with 12 bases lying between them. The CDR3 totals 13 residues. Per the germline V gene, CDR1 is GTSNPN and CDR2 is SVGIG (reference sequence). The CDR3: CAWRRHPAYGYTF. The CDR3 DNA is TGTGCCTGGAGAAGACATCCCGCCTATGGCTACACCTTC.

The V call is TRBV10-2, the J call TRBJ2-2; a possible D gene is TRBD2 (7 bases). The V gene lost 6 bases and the J gene lost 4 bases, with 18 bases spanning the gap. The CDR3 covers 16 residues. CDR1 and CDR2 (germline): WSHSY, SAAADI. The CDR3 region has the DNA TGCGCCAGCAGACCTCTGGGGGGGGGCAGCACCGGGGAGCTGTTTTTT. Translating it yields CASRPLGGGSTGELFF.

The chain uses TRBV25-1 and TRBJ1-2; D may be TRBD1 (6 bases). The CDR3 is made up of 12 amino acids. V gave up 6 bases and J gave up 4 bases, with 9 bases separating them. Per germline, CDR1 MGHDK and CDR2 SYGVNS. The DNA of the CDR3 is TGTGCCAGCAGAGGGGGAGCCTATGGCTACACCTTC. Translated, it gives CASRGGAYGYTF.

This clone was observed a few times. CDR3 protein: CASSKSLETQYF. The DNA of the CDR3 is TGTGCCAGCAGCAAAAGCTTGGAGACCCAGTACTTC. The rearrangement links TRBV21-1 to TRBJ2-5; the tabulated D call, TRBD2, remains unverified against the DNA. TRBV21-1 constitutes a pseudogene. CDR3 length: 12 residues.

This rearrangement joins TRBV5-1 to TRBJ2-1; D gene uncertain. The CDR3 is 13 residues long. V lost 4 bases to trimming and J lost 7 bases, with 12 bases between them. Per the germline V gene, CDR1 is SGHRS and CDR2 is YFSETQ. Here the CDR3 reads CASSPNSRNEQFF. The CDR3 coding sequence is TGCGCCAGCAGCCCGAACAGCAGGAATGAGCAGTTCTTC.

V and J are TRBV19 and TRBJ1-2, with D possibly being TRBD1 (6 bases). Per germline, CDR1 LNHDA and CDR2 SQIVND (reference sequence). Trimming took 6 bases from V and 2 from J, leaving 19 bases between them. CDR3 length: 16 residues. The CDR3 DNA reads as TGTGCCAGTAGCGACAGGAGAGTTCCGGTGAACTATGGCTACACCTTC. It yields the protein CASSDRRVPVNYGYTF. The whole variable domain, remainder taken from reference TRBV19 and TRBJ1-2, is DGGITQSPKYLFRKEGQNVTLSCEQNLNHDAMYWYRQDPGQGLRLIYYSQIVNDFQKGDIAEGYSVSREKKESFPLTVTSAQKNPTAFYLCASSDRRVPVNYGYTFGSGTRLTVV.

The chain couples TRBV7-2 to TRBJ1-2; 10 positions match TRBD1. The CDR3 length is 15 residues. Germline V gene data show CDR1 as SGHTA and CDR2 as FQGNSA. The V gene end was trimmed by 4 bases and the J gene end by 3 bases; junction bases not matched to a gene: 5. The CDR3 DNA reads as TGTGCCAGCAGCTCCGGACAGGGGGGACACTATGGCTACACCTTC. Residues: CASSSGQGGHYGYTF.

This clone has only one observation. This chain's CDR3 is CASSLGVDSPLHF. The DNA for the CDR3 is TGTGCCAGCAGCTTAGGAGTCGATTCACCCCTCCACTTT. The chain has TRBV7-2 and TRBJ1-6; no firm D call. The germline V gene has CDR1 SGHTA and CDR2 FQGNSA. The CDR3 is 13 amino acids. The V end lost 1 base, the J end lost 8 bases, and 6 bases lay between the germline ends.